This entry lists 18 T cell receptor beta chains sequenced from one sample in a study of T-cell reconstitution after alpha-beta-depleted transplantation in children. TCRbeta library construction was performed incorporating unique molecular identifiers. Each CDR3 protein gets one entry after TCRdb re-called the PCR reads with MiXCR. In the table there are some 550,000 distinct CDR3 sequences, around 19% of which are singletons. The sequenced sample was PBMCs from the stem cell graft donor, obtained from the stem cell graft. These receptors were collected from a human donor who donated a stem cell graft to a child with acute lymphoblastic leukemia.

This clonotype was detected a few times. The chain recombines TRBV5-1 with TRBJ2-1; no clear D. This CDR3 has 14 residues. V was shortened by 0 bases and J by 5 bases, with 9 bases between the two germline ends. Germline assignment: CDR1 SGHRS and CDR2 YFSETQ. CDR3 residues: CASSLVLRNNEQFF. CDR3 nucleotides: TGCGCCAGCAGCTTGGTCCTAAGAAACAATGAGCAGTTCTTC.

This clonotype occurred a few times. The gene calls are TRBV11-2 and TRBJ2-1; D ambiguous. Trimming pared 2 bases from V and 7 bases from J, leaving 9 bases between. The V gene's germline CDR1 is SGHAT and CDR2 FQNNGV. The CDR3 length is 13 residues. In DNA form, the CDR3 reads TGTGCCAGCAGCTTAAGCCTCGAAAATGAGCAGTTCTTC. Encoded protein: CASSLSLENEQFF.

The chain links TRBV18 to TRBJ2-3; a weak D match, TRBD2 (6 bases). Germline values: CDR1 KGHSH, CDR2 LQKENI. CDR3 size: 19 residues. The V gene lost 4 bases and the J gene lost 0 bases, with 23 bases spanning the gap. The CDR3 bases are TGTGCCAGCTCACTAGTACGGGTTTCGGCGGGGTCTAGCACAGATACGCAGTATTTT. Translated, it gives CASSLVRVSAGSSTDTQYF. Based on the CDR3 plus reference TRBV18 and TRBJ2-3, the full variable domain is NAGVMQNPRHLVRRRGQEARLRCSPMKGHSHVYWYRQLPEEGLKFMVYLQKENIIDESGMPKERFSAEFPKEGPSILRIQQVVRGDSAAYFCASSLVRVSAGSSTDTQYFGPGTRLTVL.

Only one count was recorded for this clonotype. The junction differs from germline at one of its ends, possibly a read error. The chain has TRBV12-3 or TRBV12-4 and TRBJ2-7; TRBD2 matches 13 bases. This CDR3 is built from 17 residues. The CDR3 is CASSGGLAGNYSYEEYF. CDR3 DNA sequence: TGTGCCAGCAGCGGGGGACTAGCGGGAAATTACTCCTACGAGGAGTACTTC.

The chain carries TRBV12-3 or TRBV12-4 and TRBJ2-2; either TRBD1 or TRBD2 may supply D (5 bases each). This CDR3 has 14 amino acids. Trimming pared 10 bases from V and 4 bases from J, leaving 16 bases between. CDR3 sequence reads: CAIAGLGTTGELFF. The DNA for the CDR3 is TGTGCCATCGCAGGATTAGGGACCACCGGGGAGCTGTTTTTT.

This CDR3 is CASSLKPSYEQYF. The CDR3 DNA follows: TGTGCCAGCAGTTTAAAGCCATCCTACGAGCAGTACTTC. The chain is built from TRBV6-6 and TRBJ2-7; no clear D. CDR1 MNHNY and CDR2 SVGAGI come from the germline V gene (reference sequence). The CDR3 sequence is 13 residues long. Trimming took off 4 bases at V and 1 base at J, with 8 bases between the two ends.

The sample holds a few counts of this clonotype. The chain employs TRBV5-1 and TRBJ2-1; 9 bases agree with TRBD2. CDR3 length: 19 amino acids. The J segment lost 7 bases and the V segment lost 1 base, leaving 18 bases of the junction unmatched. Germline V gene data show CDR1 as SGHRS and CDR2 as YFSETQ. CDR3 DNA: TGCGCCAGCAGCTTGATGTCGGTCGGGGCGGGAGGGCATGAGAATGAGCAGTTCTTC. It codes for CASSLMSVGAGGHENEQFF.

This chain uses TRBV7-9 with TRBJ1-2; possibly TRBD1 for D (5 bases). The germline V gene encodes CDR1 SEHNR and CDR2 FQNEAQ (reference sequence). This CDR3 comprises 13 residues. V dropped 3 bases and J dropped 4 bases, with 9 bases sitting between them. For the CDR3, the DNA is TGTGCCAGCAGCTTGGGGGATCTCTATGGCTACACCTTC. Translation gives CASSLGDLYGYTF.

The chain has TRBV7-6 and TRBJ2-3, with D possibly being TRBD1 (6 bases). The germline V gene has CDR1 SGHVS and CDR2 FNYEAQ. V dropped 2 bases and J dropped 6 bases, with 15 bases sitting between them. The CDR3 runs to 15 residues. Written as DNA, the CDR3 is TGTGCCAGCAGCTTATTGGGACATAGTATGGATACGCAGTATTTT. Protein product: CASSLLGHSMDTQYF.

CDR3 sequence: CSASDPTSGELSYNEQFF. The CDR3 coding sequence is TGCAGTGCTAGTGACCCGACTAGCGGGGAACTCTCCTACAATGAGCAGTTCTTC. The chain joins TRBV20-1 to TRBJ2-1; 11 bases map to TRBD2. The germline CDR1 and CDR2 sequences are DFQATT and SNEGSKA (reference sequence). The junction had 10 bases not matched to a gene; V was cut back by 3 bases and J by 0 bases. The CDR3 runs 18 residues.

The J gene is TRBJ2-7, the V gene TRBV27; D unclear. The CDR3 is 15 residues long. Deletions cut 0 bases from V and 3 bases from J, with 12 bases between. Germline V gives CDR1 MNHEY, CDR2 SMNVEV (reference sequence). The CDR3 loop reads CASSLSSGVFYEQYF. The CDR3 DNA is TGTGCCAGCAGTTTATCCTCTGGGGTATTCTACGAGCAGTACTTC.

On this clonotype: Sequence at one end of the junction differs from germline and may be a read error. The chain links TRBV20-1 to TRBJ2-5; possibly TRBD2 for D (5 bases). CDR1 DFQATT and CDR2 SNEGSKA come from the germline V gene (reference sequence). The CDR3 extends over 13 amino acids. Here the CDR3 DNA reads TGCACTGCTACTCGGGGTCTCTTAGAGACCCAGTACTTC. Translating it yields CTATRGLLETQYF.

The rearrangement uses TRBV27 and TRBJ2-1, with D maybe TRBD1 (5 bases). Germline CDR1 and CDR2: MNHEY and SMNVEV (reference sequence). V was cut by 0 bases and J by 3 bases, with 18 bases left in between. The CDR3 is 18 residues long. CDR3 sequence reads: CASSLSGQSPGFYNEQFF. Here the CDR3 DNA reads TGTGCCAGCAGTTTATCGGGGCAGAGCCCCGGATTCTACAATGAGCAGTTCTTC.

This clonotype was counted between two and nine times. DNA of the CDR3: TGTGCCAGCAGCGTAGGAGGTTGGGACCCTGGAAACACCATATATTTT. This gives the protein CASSVGGWDPGNTIYF. The gene calls are TRBV9 and TRBJ1-3; weak D call: TRBD1 (5 bases). This CDR3 has 16 amino acids. The V gene's germline CDR1 is SGDLS and CDR2 YYNGEE. V was pared by 0 bases and J by 2 bases, with 12 bases between.

This clonotype was counted a few times. The chain is built from TRBV4-1 and TRBJ2-1, with 8 bases aligning to TRBD2. The V gene end was trimmed by 6 bases and the J gene end by 0 bases; junction bases not matched to a gene: 19. CDR1 is MGHRA, CDR2 YSYEKL, per germline. The CDR3 has 20 residues. DNA for the CDR3: TGCGCCAGCAGGTTAATGGCTAGCGGGTTTTCCCGCAGCTCCTACAATGAGCAGTTCTTC. This encodes CASRLMASGFSRSSYNEQFF.

V is TRBV5-1 and J is TRBJ1-4; 10 bases are shared with TRBD1. Per germline, CDR1 SGHRS and CDR2 YFSETQ. The CDR3 loop spans 20 amino acids. J lost 0 bases, V lost 4 bases, and 15 bases had no gene match. CDR3 sequence reads: CASSPIPAGTGVSTNEKLFF. The CDR3 bases are TGCGCCAGCAGCCCAATACCGGCCGGGACAGGGGTTTCAACTAATGAAAAACTGTTTTTT.

This clonotype has just a few counts. The rearrangement links TRBV4-1 to TRBJ2-1; 10 bases align to TRBD2. J gave up 9 bases and V 2 bases, and 10 bases lay outside the gene matches. The CDR3 consists of 16 residues. Germline V gene data show CDR1 as MGHRA and CDR2 as YSYEKL. The CDR3 coding sequence is TGCGCCAGCAGCCAATTTCCTAGCGGGAGTAAAGCTGAGCAGTTCTTC. Its translation is CASSQFPSGSKAEQFF.

The chain recombines TRBV11-1 with TRBJ2-1; possible D gene TRBD2, 9 bases. Germline CDR1 reads SGHAT; CDR2 reads FQDESV (reference sequence). V lost 5 bases and J 4 bases, leaving 30 bases between the germline ends. This CDR3 contains 20 residues. Here the CDR3 DNA reads TGTGCCAGCAGCCCAATCTTTACAGGGGGACTCCTAGCGGGATACAATGAGCAGTTCTTC. As protein: CASSPIFTGGLLAGYNEQFF.